A single sample gave rise to the 19 T cell receptor beta chains below, sequenced in a study of blood T cell repertoires in COVID-19. Some clones are missing from TCRdb's copy, which holds only in-frame ones; the method was immunoSEQ multiplex PCR. In the table there are 20,000 to 25,000 clones, around 81% of which are singletons. Sequenced: peripheral blood. These receptors all come from a man aged 55 to 69 with active COVID-19.

V usage is TRBV2 and J usage is TRBJ2-1; 9 bases map to TRBD2. CDR3 length: 15 amino acids. From germline, CDR1 is SNHLY and CDR2 FYNNEI. Losses at the gene ends were 1 base for V and 4 bases for J; bases not matched to a gene: 2. The CDR3 nucleotides are TGTGCCAGCAGTGAAGGGCTAGCGGGATACAATGAGCAGTTCTTC. Amino acid sequence: CASSEGLAGYNEQFF.

This sequence joins TRBV9 and TRBJ2-2; 14 nucleotides agree with TRBD2. The germline V gene encodes CDR1 SGDLS and CDR2 YYNGEE. After removal of 4 bases from V and 4 bases from J, the junction contained 9 bases not matched to a gene. The CDR3 extends over 18 amino acids. The CDR3 loop is CASSLRLAGGTTTGELFF. In nucleotides, the CDR3 is TGTGCCAGCAGCTTAAGACTAGCGGGAGGGACTACCACCGGGGAGCTGTTTTTT.

This chain joins TRBV3-1 (or the pseudogene TRBV3-2) and TRBJ2-2; 11 bases align to TRBD2. The CDR3 runs 19 residues. Germline CDR1 LGHDT, CDR2 YNNKEL (reference sequence). V shed 1 base, J shed 3 bases, and the junction held 10 bases outside the gene matches. CDR3 nucleotide sequence: TGTGCCAGCAGCCAAGGAGGTAGCGGGAGGGCCGGGGACACCGGGGAGCTGTTTTTT. Its translation is CASSQGGSGRAGDTGELFF.

The rearrangement uses TRBV10-2 and TRBJ2-4; no firm D call. V gave up 4 bases and J gave up 5 bases, with 9 bases separating them. The CDR3 covers 13 residues. In germline, CDR1 is WSHSY, CDR2 SAAADI. CDR3 region: CASSGYAENIQYF. The CDR3 DNA reads TGCGCCAGCAGTGGGTACGCAGAAAACATTCAGTACTTC.

The chain uses TRBV3-1 (or the pseudogene TRBV3-2) and TRBJ2-7; TRBD1 aligns across 7 bases. Germline V gene lookup returns CDR1 LGHDT and CDR2 YNNKEL (reference sequence). The length of the CDR3 is 14 residues. J lost 2 bases, V lost 2 bases, and 3 bases had no gene match. CDR3 residues: CASSQWGTAYEQYF. Written as DNA, the CDR3 is TGTGCCAGCAGCCAATGGGGGACAGCCTACGAGCAGTACTTC.

The chain joins TRBV6-2 or TRBV6-3 to TRBJ2-7; D might be TRBD1 (6 bases). CDR3 length: 14 residues. Germline V gene lookup returns CDR1 MNHEY and CDR2 SVGEGT. V was shortened by 2 bases and J by 2 bases, with 10 bases between the two germline ends. The CDR3 sequence: CASSYTTGPYEQYF. The CDR3 region has the DNA TGTGCCAGCAGTTACACGACAGGCCCCTACGAGCAGTACTTC.

The chain is built from TRBV27 and TRBJ2-7, with 7 bases matching TRBD1. This CDR3 contains 15 residues. Trimming cost V 7 bases and J 6 bases; bases outside gene matches: 15. CDR1 MNHEY and CDR2 SMNVEV come from the germline V gene (reference sequence). The DNA of the CDR3 is TGTGCCAGCACCGGCCTCGGGACAGCAATTGTCGAGCAGTACTTC. It yields the protein CASTGLGTAIVEQYF.

The chain carries TRBV6-6 and TRBJ2-2; 8 nucleotides agree with TRBD2. Per the germline V gene, CDR1 is MNHNY and CDR2 is SVGAGI (reference sequence). The CDR3 is 16 amino acids. Trimming removed 7 bases from V and 1 base from J; junction bases left unmatched: 8. CDR3 in DNA: TGTGCCAGCACTCAACTCCTAGCGGGGAACACCGGGGAGCTGTTTTTT. It specifies CASTQLLAGNTGELFF.

This clone was recorded only once. The chain carries TRBV29-1 and TRBJ1-1, with 8 bases lining up with TRBD1. Germline values: CDR1 SQVTM, CDR2 ANQGSEA. The CDR3 length is 17 residues. V trimming: 0 bases; J trimming: 1 base; junction bases outside the gene matches: 10. CDR3 nucleotide sequence: TGCAGCGTTGAAGATAGGGGCGACAGGGGAGGGAACACTGAAGCTTTCTTT. Residues: CSVEDRGDRGGNTEAFF.

This rearrangement joins TRBV27 to TRBJ2-7, with 11 bases identical to TRBD1. The J segment lost 5 bases and the V segment lost 7 bases, leaving 13 bases of the junction unmatched. Per the germline V gene, CDR1 is MNHEY and CDR2 is SMNVEV (reference sequence). The CDR3 is made up of 16 amino acids. The CDR3 is CASKSQRDRGGHEQYF. CDR3 DNA: TGTGCCAGCAAGTCCCAGCGGGACAGGGGGGGCCACGAGCAGTACTTC.

V is TRBV7-8 and J is TRBJ2-7, with 8 nucleotides matching TRBD1. The CDR3 sequence is 14 residues long. The V and J ends lost 8 bases and 3 bases, in that order; junction bases with no gene match: 9. Germline values: CDR1 SGHVS, CDR2 FQNEAQ. The CDR3 loop reads CASSKGTGNYEQYF. The CDR3 bases are TGTGCCAGCTCAAAGGGGACAGGAAACTACGAGCAGTACTTC.

This chain connects TRBV10-3 to TRBJ1-3; no reliable D call. Germline V gene sequence: CDR1 ENHRY, CDR2 SYGVKD. The germline V and J ends were trimmed by 7 bases and 2 bases, with 15 bases remaining between them. The CDR3 is 15 residues long. The chain's CDR3 is CAITPIQQAGNTIYF. The CDR3 DNA reads TGTGCCATCACCCCCATCCAGCAGGCTGGAAACACCATATATTTT.

The CDR3 protein is CASRPRGRWEGSTETQYF. The CDR3 DNA sequence: TGTGCCAGCAGACCCCGGGGAAGGTGGGAGGGTTCCACGGAGACCCAGTACTTC. The V call is TRBV7-9, the J call TRBJ2-5, with 7 bases fitting TRBD2. The CDR3 runs to 18 residues. Germline trimming cut 6 bases from V and 5 bases from J; bases unmatched to any gene: 21. Germline loops: CDR1 SEHNR, CDR2 FQNEAQ (reference sequence).

V and J are TRBV11-3 and TRBJ1-1; D remains unclear. Germline V gene lookup returns CDR1 SGHNT and CDR2 YENEEA. CDR3 length equals 14 residues. V was shortened by 0 bases and J by 4 bases, with 9 bases between the two germline ends. DNA for the CDR3: TGTGCCAGCAGCTTAGATGGCGAGCGCACTGAAGCTTTCTTT. Amino acids: CASSLDGERTEAFF.

The gene calls are TRBV5-8 and TRBJ2-1; 7 bases align to TRBD1. Per the germline V gene, CDR1 is SGHTS and CDR2 is YDEGEE. This CDR3 comprises 19 residues. The ends lost 1 base at V and 0 bases at J; junction bases unmatched: 13. CDR3 protein: CASSLQGTAFFFSYNEQFF. CDR3 DNA sequence: TGTGCCAGCAGCTTGCAGGGGACAGCCTTCTTTTTCTCCTACAATGAGCAGTTCTTC.

The chain links TRBV30 to TRBJ1-6; 7 positions match TRBD1. After removal of 3 bases from V and 9 bases from J, the junction contained 8 bases not matched to a gene. Per the germline V gene, CDR1 is GTSNPN and CDR2 is SVGIG (reference sequence). The CDR3 extends over 14 amino acids. CDR3 loop: CAWRSTGLGSPLHF. CDR3 nucleotide sequence: TGTGCCTGGAGGTCGACAGGGCTCGGTTCACCCCTCCACTTT.

The chain links TRBV7-6 to TRBJ1-1, with TRBD1 identical over 7 bases. After removal of 0 bases from V and 3 bases from J, the junction contained 4 bases not matched to a gene. Germline CDR1 and CDR2: SGHVS and FNYEAQ. CDR3 length: 15 residues. CDR3 DNA: TGTGCCAGCAGCTTAGCGAGGGGGCGCGACACTGAAGCTTTCTTT. It specifies CASSLARGRDTEAFF.

This rearrangement joins TRBV15 to TRBJ2-5; TRBD2 aligns across 8 bases. Germline lookup yields CDR1 LNHNV and CDR2 YYDKDF (reference sequence). V dropped 1 base and J dropped 6; count of bases not matched to a gene: 10. CDR3 length: 16 amino acids. The CDR3: CATSRVSSGTGKTQYF. CDR3 DNA: TGTGCCACCAGCAGAGTGAGTAGCGGGACGGGAAAGACCCAGTACTTC. Variable domain in full (rest from reference TRBV15 and TRBJ2-5): DAMVIQNPRYQVTQFGKPVTLSCSQTLNHNVMYWYQQKSSQAPKLLFHYYDKDFNNEADTPDNFQSRRPNTSFCFLDIRSPGLGDTAMYLCATSRVSSGTGKTQYFGPGTRLLVL.

V is TRBV5-4 and J is TRBJ1-4; D ambiguous. Germline V gene data show CDR1 as SGHNT and CDR2 as YYREEE (reference sequence). Between the trimmed V and J ends, which lost 0 bases and 7 bases, there was a span of 13 bases. The CDR3 loop spans 15 amino acids. The CDR3 sequence: CASSLDGSRSEKLFF. The CDR3 DNA reads TGTGCCAGCAGCTTGGACGGGTCTAGGAGTGAAAAACTGTTTTTT.